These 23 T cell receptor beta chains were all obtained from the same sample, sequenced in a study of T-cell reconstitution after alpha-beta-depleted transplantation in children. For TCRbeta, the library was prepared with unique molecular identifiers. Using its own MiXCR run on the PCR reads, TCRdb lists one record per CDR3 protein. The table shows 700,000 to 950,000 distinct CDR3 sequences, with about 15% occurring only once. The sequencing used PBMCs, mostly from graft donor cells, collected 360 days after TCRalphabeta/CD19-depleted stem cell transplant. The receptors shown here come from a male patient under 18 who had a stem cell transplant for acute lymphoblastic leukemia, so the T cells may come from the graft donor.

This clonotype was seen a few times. This CDR3 is CSARPGGQQRGSSGANVLTF. The CDR3 DNA reads as TGCAGTGCTAGACCAGGGGGACAGCAAAGGGGCAGCTCTGGGGCCAACGTCCTGACTTTC. This chain links TRBV20-1 with TRBJ2-6; 7 bases fit TRBD1. V gave up 2 bases and J gave up 0 bases; unmatched junction bases: 16. Per the germline V gene, CDR1 is DFQATT and CDR2 is SNEGSKA (reference sequence). This CDR3 has 20 residues.

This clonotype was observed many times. The CDR3: CASCPVTNEKLFF. The CDR3 nucleotides are TGTGCCAGCTGTCCAGTAACTAATGAAAAACTGTTTTTT. V and J are TRBV12-3 or TRBV12-4 and TRBJ1-4; D call uncertain. This CDR3 has 13 amino acids. The V end lost 8 bases, the J end lost 1 base, and 8 bases lay between the germline ends.

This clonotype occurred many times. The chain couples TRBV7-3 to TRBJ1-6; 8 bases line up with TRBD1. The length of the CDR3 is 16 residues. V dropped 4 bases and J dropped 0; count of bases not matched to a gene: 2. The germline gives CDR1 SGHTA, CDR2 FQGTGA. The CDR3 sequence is CASSYTGGSYNSPLHF. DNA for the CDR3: TGTGCCAGCAGCTACACAGGGGGCTCCTATAATTCACCCCTCCACTTT.

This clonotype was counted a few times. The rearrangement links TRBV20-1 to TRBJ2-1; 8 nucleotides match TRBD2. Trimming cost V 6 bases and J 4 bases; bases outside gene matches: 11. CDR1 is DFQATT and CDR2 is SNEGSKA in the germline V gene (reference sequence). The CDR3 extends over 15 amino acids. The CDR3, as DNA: TGCAGTGCCAAAGCACTAGCGGCGTTTTACAATGAGCAGTTCTTC. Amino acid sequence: CSAKALAAFYNEQFF.

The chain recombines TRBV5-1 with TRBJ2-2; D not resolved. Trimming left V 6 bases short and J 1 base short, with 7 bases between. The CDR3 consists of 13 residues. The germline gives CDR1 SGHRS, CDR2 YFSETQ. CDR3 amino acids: CASKKKNTGELFF. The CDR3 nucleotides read TGCGCCAGCAAAAAAAAGAACACCGGGGAGCTGTTTTTT.

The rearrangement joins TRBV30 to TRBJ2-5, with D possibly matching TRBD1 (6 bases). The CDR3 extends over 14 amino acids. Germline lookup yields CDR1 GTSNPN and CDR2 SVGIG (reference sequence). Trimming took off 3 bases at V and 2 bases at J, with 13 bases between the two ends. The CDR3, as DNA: TGTGCCTGGAGGGACGTAAGGGGGCAAGAGACCCAGTACTTC. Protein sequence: CAWRDVRGQETQYF.

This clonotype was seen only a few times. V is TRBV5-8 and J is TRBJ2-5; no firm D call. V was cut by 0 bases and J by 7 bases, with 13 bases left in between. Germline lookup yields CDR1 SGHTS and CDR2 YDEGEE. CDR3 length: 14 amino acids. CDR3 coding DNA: TGTGCCAGCAGCTTGGTCAGGCACCCGGGGACCCAGTACTTC. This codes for CASSLVRHPGTQYF.

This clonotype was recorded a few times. The CDR3 DNA sequence: TGCAGTGCCCACCCGGCCGGGGAGAGCACTGAAGCTTTCTTT. The encoded protein is CSAHPAGESTEAFF. The chain employs TRBV20-1 and TRBJ1-1; D is undetermined. The CDR3 is made up of 14 amino acids. From germline, CDR1 is DFQATT and CDR2 SNEGSKA (reference sequence). Trimming removed 6 bases from V and 4 bases from J, with 18 bases in between.

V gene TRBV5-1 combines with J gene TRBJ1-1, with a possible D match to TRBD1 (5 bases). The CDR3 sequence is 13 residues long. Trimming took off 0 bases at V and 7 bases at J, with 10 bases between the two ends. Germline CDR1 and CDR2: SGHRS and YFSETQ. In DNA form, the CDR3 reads TGCGCCAGCAGCTTGGCCCAGGGACTTGAAGCTTTCTTT. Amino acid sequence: CASSLAQGLEAFF. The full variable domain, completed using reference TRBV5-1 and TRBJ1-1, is KAGVTQTPRYLIKTRGQQVTLSCSPISGHRSVSWYQQTPGQGLQFLFEYFSETQRNKGNFPGRFSGRQFSNSRSEMNVSTLELGDSALYLCASSLAQGLEAFFGQGTRLTVV.

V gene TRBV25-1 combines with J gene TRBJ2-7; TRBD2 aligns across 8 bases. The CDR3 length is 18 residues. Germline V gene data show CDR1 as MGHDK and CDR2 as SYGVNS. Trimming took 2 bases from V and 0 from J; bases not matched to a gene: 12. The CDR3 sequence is CASSEPGSGGLRSYEQYF. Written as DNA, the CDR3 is TGTGCCAGCAGTGAACCGGGAAGCGGGGGATTACGCTCCTACGAGCAGTACTTC.

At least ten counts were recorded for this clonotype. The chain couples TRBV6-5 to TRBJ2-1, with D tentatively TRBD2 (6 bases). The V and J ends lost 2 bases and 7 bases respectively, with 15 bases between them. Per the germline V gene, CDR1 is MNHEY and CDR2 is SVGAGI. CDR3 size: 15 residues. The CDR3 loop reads CASSYTRTSWNEQFF. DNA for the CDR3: TGTGCCAGCAGTTACACTAGAACTAGCTGGAATGAGCAGTTCTTC.

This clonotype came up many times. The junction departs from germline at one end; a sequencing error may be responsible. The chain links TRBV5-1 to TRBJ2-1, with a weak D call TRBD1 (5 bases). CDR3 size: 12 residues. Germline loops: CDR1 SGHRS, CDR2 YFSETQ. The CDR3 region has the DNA TGTGCCAGCAGCTTCAGGGACAATGAGCAGTTCTTC. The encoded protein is CASSFRDNEQFF.

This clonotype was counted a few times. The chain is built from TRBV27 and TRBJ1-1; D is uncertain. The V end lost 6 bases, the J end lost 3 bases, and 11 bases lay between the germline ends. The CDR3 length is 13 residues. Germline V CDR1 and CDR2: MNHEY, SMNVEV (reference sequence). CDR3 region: CASSRTWDTEAFF. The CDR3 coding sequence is TGTGCCAGCAGCCGAACTTGGGACACTGAAGCTTTCTTT.

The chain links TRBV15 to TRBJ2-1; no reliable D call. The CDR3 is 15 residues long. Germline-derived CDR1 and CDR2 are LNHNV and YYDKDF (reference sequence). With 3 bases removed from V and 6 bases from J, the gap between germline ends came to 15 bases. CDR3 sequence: CATSRSTTVLNEQFF. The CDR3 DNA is TGTGCCACCAGCAGGAGCACGACTGTTCTCAATGAGCAGTTCTTC.

CDR3 bases: TGCGCCAGCAGCCTAGAGGTGGCCTCCTACGAGCAGTACTTC. Protein sequence: CASSLEVASYEQYF. This chain joins TRBV5-1 and TRBJ2-7; no definite D call. Germline CDR1 SGHRS, CDR2 YFSETQ. The CDR3 has 14 amino acids. Trimming pared 4 bases from V and 0 bases from J, leaving 11 bases between.

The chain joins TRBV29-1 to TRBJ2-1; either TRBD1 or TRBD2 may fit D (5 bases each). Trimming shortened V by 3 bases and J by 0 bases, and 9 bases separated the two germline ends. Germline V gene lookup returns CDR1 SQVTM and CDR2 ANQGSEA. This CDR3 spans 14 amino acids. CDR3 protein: CSVDQGVSYNEQFF. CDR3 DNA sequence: TGCAGCGTTGATCAGGGAGTCTCCTACAATGAGCAGTTCTTC.

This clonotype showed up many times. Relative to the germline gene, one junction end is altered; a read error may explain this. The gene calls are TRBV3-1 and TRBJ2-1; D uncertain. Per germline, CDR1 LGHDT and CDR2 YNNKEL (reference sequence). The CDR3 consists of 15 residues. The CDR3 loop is CASSQDLADYNEQFF. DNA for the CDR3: TGCGCCAGCAGCCAAGATCTGGCCGACTACAATGAGCAGTTCTTC.

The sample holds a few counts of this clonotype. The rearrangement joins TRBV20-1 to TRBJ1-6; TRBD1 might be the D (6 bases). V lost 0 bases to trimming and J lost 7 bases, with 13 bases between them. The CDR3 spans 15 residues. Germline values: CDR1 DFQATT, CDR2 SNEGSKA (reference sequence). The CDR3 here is CSARDDRRRNSPLHF. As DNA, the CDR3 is TGCAGTGCTAGAGATGACAGGCGTAGAAATTCACCCCTCCACTTT.

The CDR3 nucleotides read TGTGCCAGCAGCGTCCCGGGGAACACCGGGGAGCTGTTTTTT. Its translation is CASSVPGNTGELFF. This rearrangement joins TRBV14 to TRBJ2-2, with D unresolved. Germline V gene lookup returns CDR1 SGHDN and CDR2 FVKESK. V gave up 5 bases and J gave up 1 base, with 8 bases separating them. The CDR3 is 14 amino acids.

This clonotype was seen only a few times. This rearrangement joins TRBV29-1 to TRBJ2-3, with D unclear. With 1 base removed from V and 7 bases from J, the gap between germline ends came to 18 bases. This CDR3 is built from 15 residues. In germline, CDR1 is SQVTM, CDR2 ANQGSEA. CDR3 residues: CSVEGSAFPLNTQYF. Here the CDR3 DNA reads TGCAGCGTTGAAGGGTCGGCTTTCCCACTTAATACGCAGTATTTT.

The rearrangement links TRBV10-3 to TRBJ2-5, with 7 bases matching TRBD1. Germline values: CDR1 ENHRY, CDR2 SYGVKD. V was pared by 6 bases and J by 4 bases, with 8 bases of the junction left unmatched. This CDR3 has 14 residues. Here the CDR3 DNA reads TGTGCCATCAGAACAGACAGGGTTGGAGAGACCCAGTACTTC. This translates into CAIRTDRVGETQYF.

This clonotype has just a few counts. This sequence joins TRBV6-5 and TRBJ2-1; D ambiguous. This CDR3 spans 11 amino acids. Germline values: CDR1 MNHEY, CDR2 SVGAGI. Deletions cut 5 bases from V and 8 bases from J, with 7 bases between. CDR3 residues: CASSHFDEQFF. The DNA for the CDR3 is TGTGCCAGCAGTCACTTCGATGAGCAGTTCTTC.

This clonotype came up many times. The CDR3 DNA follows: TGTGCCAGCAGTTTAGTTGGGCAGGGAACCGGGGAGCTGTTTTTT. The encoded protein is CASSLVGQGTGELFF. The V gene is TRBV27, the J gene TRBJ2-2; D is perhaps TRBD1 (5 bases). V was cut by 2 bases and J by 5 bases, with 12 bases left in between. The CDR3 loop spans 15 amino acids. CDR1 is MNHEY, CDR2 SMNVEV, per germline (reference sequence).